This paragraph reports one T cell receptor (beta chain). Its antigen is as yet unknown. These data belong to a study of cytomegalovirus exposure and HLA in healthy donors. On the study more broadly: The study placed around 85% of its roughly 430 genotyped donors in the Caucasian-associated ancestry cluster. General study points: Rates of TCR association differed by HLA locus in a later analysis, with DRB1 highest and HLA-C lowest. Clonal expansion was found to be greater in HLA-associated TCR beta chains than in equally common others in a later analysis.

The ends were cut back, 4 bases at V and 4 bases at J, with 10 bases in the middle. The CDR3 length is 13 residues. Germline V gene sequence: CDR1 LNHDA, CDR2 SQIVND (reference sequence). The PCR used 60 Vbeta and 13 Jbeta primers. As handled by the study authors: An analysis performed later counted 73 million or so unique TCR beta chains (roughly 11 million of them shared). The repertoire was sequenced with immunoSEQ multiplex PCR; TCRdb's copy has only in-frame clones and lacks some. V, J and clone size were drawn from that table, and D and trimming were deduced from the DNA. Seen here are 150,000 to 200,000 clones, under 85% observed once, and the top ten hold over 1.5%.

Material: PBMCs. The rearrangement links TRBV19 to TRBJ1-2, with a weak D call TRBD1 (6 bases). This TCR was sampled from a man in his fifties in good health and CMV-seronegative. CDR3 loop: CASSRTEPYGYTF. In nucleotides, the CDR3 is TGTGCCAGTAGTAGGACAGAGCCCTATGGCTACACCTTC.